Presented here are 27 T cell receptor beta chains from one specimen sequenced in a study of blood T cell repertoires in COVID-19. Measured with immunoSEQ multiplex PCR; TCRdb has only the in-frame clones, and not every one. The sample includes fewer than 150,000 clones, 88% of them seen just once. Sequencing input: peripheral blood. The receptors stem from a man aged 50 to 59 with active or convalescent COVID-19.

V gene TRBV7-3 combines with J gene TRBJ2-2, with 8 bases fitting TRBD2. This CDR3 comprises 15 residues. Germline values: CDR1 SGHTA, CDR2 FQGTGA. After removal of 3 bases from V and 5 bases from J, the junction contained 5 bases not matched to a gene. CDR3 nucleotide sequence: TGTGCCAGCAGCTTCGGGATAGCGGGGACCGGGGAGCTGTTTTTT. Translating gives CASSFGIAGTGELFF. The entire variable domain, with the rest obtained from reference TRBV7-3 and TRBJ2-2, is as follows: GAGVSQTPSNKVTEKGKYVELRCDPISGHTALYWYRQSLGQGPEFLIYFQGTGAADDSGLPNDRFFAVRPEGSVSTLKIQRTERGDSAVYLCASSFGIAGTGELFFGEGSRLTVL.

This clone was found once. This chain links TRBV12-3 or TRBV12-4 with TRBJ1-5; D is possibly TRBD1 (6 bases). The CDR3 runs to 13 residues. V dropped 6 bases and J dropped 7 bases, with 13 bases sitting between them. The CDR3 loop reads CASSVTGYQPQHF. CDR3 DNA: TGTGCCAGCAGCGTCACAGGGTACCAGCCCCAGCATTTT.

CDR3 DNA sequence: TGTGCCAGCAGCTTAGTAGCGGGAGGGTACAATGAGCAGTTCTTC. As protein: CASSLVAGGYNEQFF. The chain carries TRBV7-3 and TRBJ2-1; 11 bases are a match to TRBD2. Germline CDR1 and CDR2: SGHTA and FQGTGA. V was clipped by 2 bases and J by 4 bases; unmatched bases: 1. The CDR3 has 15 amino acids.

The chain joins TRBV11-3 to TRBJ2-2, with TRBD2 matching 8 bases. Germline assignment: CDR1 SGHNT and CDR2 YENEEA. This CDR3 has 16 amino acids. V shed 5 bases, J shed 0 bases, and the junction held 5 bases outside the gene matches. The CDR3 nucleotides are TGTGCCAGCAGCGGAGGCGGGGGGACGAACACCGGGGAGCTGTTTTTT. Its protein is CASSGGGGTNTGELFF.

The CDR3 region is CASSQSRGSNQPQHF. For the CDR3, the DNA is TGCGCCAGCAGTCAATCAAGAGGTAGCAATCAGCCCCAGCATTTT. This chain joins TRBV23-1 and TRBJ1-5; D not resolved. TRBV23-1 is an open reading frame, and its role is uncertain. The CDR3 spans 15 residues. The germline V and J ends were trimmed by 0 bases and 0 bases, with 6 bases remaining between them.

This clone was observed once. The gene calls are TRBV7-2 and TRBJ2-1, with TRBD2 matching 14 bases. Germline CDR1 and CDR2: SGHTA and FQGNSA. V trimming: 5 bases; J trimming: 5 bases; junction bases outside the gene matches: 2. This CDR3 has 15 residues. The CDR3 loop reads CASSLTSGRDNEQFF. CDR3 coding DNA: TGTGCCAGCAGCCTGACTAGCGGGAGGGACAATGAGCAGTTCTTC.

CDR3 coding DNA: TGTGCCAGCAGTTTGCGGCCGACGACTAATGAAAAACTGTTTTTT. Translated, it gives CASSLRPTTNEKLFF. The chain links TRBV28 to TRBJ1-4; D is unresolved. This CDR3 has 15 amino acids. The germline CDR1 and CDR2 sequences are MDHEN and SYDVKM. Trimming took 3 bases from V and 2 from J, leaving 10 bases between them. Full variable domain (rest looked up from reference TRBV28 and TRBJ1-4): DVKVTQSSRYLVKRTGEKVFLECVQDMDHENMFWYRQDPGLGLRLIYFSYDVKMKEKGDIPEGYSVSREKKERFSLILESASTNQTSMYLCASSLRPTTNEKLFFGSGTQLSVL.

This clone was seen just once. The chain recombines TRBV18 with TRBJ2-7; the D gene is possibly TRBD1 (5 bases). This CDR3 region has 15 residues. Germline-derived CDR1 and CDR2 are KGHSH and LQKENI. V lost 2 bases, J lost 3 bases, and 14 bases lay in between. The CDR3 DNA is TGTGCCAGCTCACCAACGGCAGGTCAGGGCTACGAGCAGTACTTC. Protein sequence: CASSPTAGQGYEQYF.

V is TRBV28 and J is TRBJ2-2; 10 nucleotides align to TRBD1. CDR3 length equals 17 residues. CDR1 is MDHEN, CDR2 SYDVKM, per germline. V lost 4 bases to trimming and J lost 6 bases; unmatched junction nucleotides: 11. Here the CDR3 reads CASSSRPGQGQPGELFF. The CDR3 DNA reads TGTGCCAGCAGTTCTCGTCCGGGACAGGGGCAGCCCGGGGAGCTGTTTTTT.

The chain combines TRBV7-9 with TRBJ1-1; D is possibly TRBD1 (6 bases). Germline V CDR1 and CDR2: SEHNR, FQNEAQ (reference sequence). The CDR3 length is 16 residues. V was clipped by 2 bases and J by 7 bases, with 20 bases between them. The CDR3 reads CASSLSLSGGHLEAFF. In nucleotides, the CDR3 is TGTGCCAGCAGCTTAAGTCTTAGTGGGGGACACCTTGAAGCTTTCTTT.

The count of this clone is one. The chain has TRBV28 and TRBJ2-1; TRBD2 aligns across 12 bases. The CDR3 spans 17 residues. Germline V lookup: CDR1 MDHEN, CDR2 SYDVKM. V trimming: 7 bases; J trimming: 7 bases; junction bases outside the gene matches: 14. The CDR3 DNA follows: TGTGCCAGCACCTACATCAAGCGACTAGCGGGAGAAAATGAGCAGTTCTTC. Translation gives CASTYIKRLAGENEQFF.

CDR3 sequence (DNA): TGTGCCACCGGGGGGACCTCCTACAATGAGCAGTTCTTC. Its translation: CATGGTSYNEQFF. This chain connects TRBV28 to TRBJ2-1; 7 nucleotides agree with TRBD2. Germline values: CDR1 MDHEN, CDR2 SYDVKM. V gave up 10 bases and J gave up 0 bases; unmatched junction bases: 3. This CDR3 is 13 amino acids long.

Remarks on this clone: The limits of the CDR3 on the DNA are not certain, so only TCRdb's listed CDR3 is given. The chain links TRBV2 to TRBJ2-5; TRBD1 was called by the table and not checked on the DNA. CDR1 and CDR2 from the germline V gene are SNHLY and FYNNEI. The CDR3 extends over 15 residues, inclusive of both ends. The CDR3 sequence is CASRLTGFFGETQYF.

This chain uses TRBV20-1 with TRBJ1-1; a weak D match, TRBD1 (5 bases). Looked up from germline, CDR1 is DFQATT and CDR2 is SNEGSKA (reference sequence). This CDR3 region has 11 residues. The V end was cut by 6 bases, the J end by 5 bases, with 10 bases between. The CDR3 coding sequence is TGCAGTGCCGAAAGGGGAACTGAAGCTTTCTTT. Its protein product is CSAERGTEAFF.

This clone has only a few counts. The chain couples TRBV18 to TRBJ2-7; D unclear. The length of the CDR3 is 11 residues. Trimming removed 4 bases from V and 6 bases from J, with 7 bases in between. Germline CDR1 reads KGHSH; CDR2 reads LQKENI. DNA for the CDR3: TGTGCCAGCTCACTTCACAGCGAGCAGTACTTC. It encodes CASSLHSEQYF.

The J gene is TRBJ2-7, the V gene TRBV10-1, with D possibly being TRBD2 (5 bases). Germline CDR1 reads WNHNN; CDR2 reads SYGVQD (reference sequence). This CDR3 is built from 13 residues. The V end lost 3 bases, the J end lost 8 bases, and 14 bases lay between the germline ends. In DNA form, the CDR3 reads TGCGCCAGCAGTGACCATTCTAGCTCCAAGCAGTACTTC. Translating gives CASSDHSSSKQYF.

This chain uses TRBV4-1 with TRBJ1-5; 10 bases align to TRBD1. This CDR3 is 16 amino acids long. Germline V gene lookup returns CDR1 MGHRA and CDR2 YSYEKL. J lost 6 bases, V lost 2 bases, and 7 bases had no gene match. In DNA form, the CDR3 reads TGCGCCAGCAGCCAAACAACCGGGACAGGGGCTCAGCCCCAGCATTTT. Translating it yields CASSQTTGTGAQPQHF.

This sequence joins TRBV19 and TRBJ1-2; 9 bases are shared with TRBD1. Germline V CDR1 and CDR2: LNHDA, SQIVND (reference sequence). The CDR3 is 12 amino acids. The V gene end was trimmed by 6 bases and the J gene end by 8 bases; junction bases not matched to a gene: 4. The CDR3 region has the DNA TGTGCCAGTAGCCGACAGGGGGACGGCTACACCTTC. Its protein product is CASSRQGDGYTF. The full variable domain, completed using reference TRBV19 and TRBJ1-2, is DGGITQSPKYLFRKEGQNVTLSCEQNLNHDAMYWYRQDPGQGLRLIYYSQIVNDFQKGDIAEGYSVSREKKESFPLTVTSAQKNPTAFYLCASSRQGDGYTFGSGTRLTVV.

The chain employs TRBV6-5 and TRBJ1-4; 8 nucleotides align to TRBD1. CDR1 and CDR2 (germline): MNHEY, SVGAGI. After removal of 2 bases from V and 5 bases from J, the junction contained 4 bases not matched to a gene. The CDR3 loop spans 15 amino acids. The CDR3 DNA follows: TGTGCCAGCAGTTACACCGGACAGGGCAATGAAAAACTGTTTTTT. Residues: CASSYTGQGNEKLFF.

The V gene is TRBV28, the J gene TRBJ1-5, with a possible D match to TRBD1 (5 bases). The CDR3 runs 13 residues. V was clipped by 7 bases and J by 3 bases, with 10 bases between them. Germline-derived CDR1 and CDR2 are MDHEN and SYDVKM. CDR3 sequence (DNA): TGTGCCAGCACCAGACAGAACAATCAGCCCCAGCATTTT. Translating it yields CASTRQNNQPQHF.

This rearrangement joins TRBV30 to TRBJ2-2, with D possibly being TRBD2 (6 bases). Per germline, CDR1 GTSNPN and CDR2 SVGIG (reference sequence). V was clipped by 3 bases and J by 3 bases, with 11 bases between them. CDR3 length equals 14 residues. Written as DNA, the CDR3 is TGTGCCTGGAGCCGGGAGACGTACACCGGGGAGCTGTTTTTT. This translates into CAWSRETYTGELFF.

V and J are TRBV9 and TRBJ1-3; D uncertain. Per germline, CDR1 SGDLS and CDR2 YYNGEE. The ends were cut back, 0 bases at V and 0 bases at J, with 13 bases in the middle. This CDR3 has 17 amino acids. The CDR3 reads CASSVGGQPSSGNTIYF. The DNA for the CDR3 is TGTGCCAGCAGCGTAGGAGGGCAGCCGAGCTCTGGAAACACCATATATTTT.

This chain connects TRBV19 to TRBJ2-3; 8 bases agree with TRBD2. The CDR3 extends over 16 amino acids. V dropped 5 bases and J dropped 0; count of bases not matched to a gene: 7. From germline, CDR1 is LNHDA and CDR2 SQIVND (reference sequence). CDR3 bases: TGTGCCAGTAGTTTCCGTAGCGGGGCTAGCACAGATACGCAGTATTTT. Translating it yields CASSFRSGASTDTQYF.

The chain links TRBV5-1 to TRBJ1-4; possibly TRBD1 for D (5 bases). Trimming stripped 6 bases from V and 4 bases from J, with 13 bases between. Germline V gene sequence: CDR1 SGHRS, CDR2 YFSETQ. The CDR3 sequence is 14 residues long. CDR3 loop: CASTPGDLNEKLFF. DNA for the CDR3: TGCGCCAGCACCCCGGGGGACCTTAATGAAAAACTGTTTTTT.

The chain couples TRBV11-3 to TRBJ2-2, with 8 bases fitting TRBD1. The germline V gene has CDR1 SGHNT and CDR2 YENEEA. V gave up 3 bases and J gave up 5 bases; unmatched junction bases: 5. The CDR3 is made up of 15 amino acids. The CDR3 sequence: CASSFWTGQTGELFF. The CDR3 DNA reads TGTGCCAGCAGCTTTTGGACAGGGCAAACCGGGGAGCTGTTTTTT.

The chain employs TRBV19 and TRBJ2-7; 8 nucleotides line up with TRBD1. The length of the CDR3 is 14 residues. CDR1 is LNHDA, CDR2 SQIVND, per germline (reference sequence). The ends lost 4 bases at V and 3 bases at J; junction bases unmatched: 5. The CDR3 spells CASSRTGTGYEQYF. In DNA, the CDR3 is TGTGCCAGTAGTAGAACCGGGACAGGCTACGAGCAGTACTTC.

This clone was seen a single time. This chain joins TRBV28 and TRBJ2-7; a weak D match, TRBD2 (5 bases). CDR1 MDHEN and CDR2 SYDVKM come from the germline V gene. CDR3 size: 13 residues. The germline V and J ends were trimmed by 6 bases and 3 bases, with 12 bases remaining between them. The CDR3 sequence is CASRREGLYEQYF. The CDR3 nucleotides read TGTGCCAGCAGAAGAGAGGGCCTCTACGAGCAGTACTTC.